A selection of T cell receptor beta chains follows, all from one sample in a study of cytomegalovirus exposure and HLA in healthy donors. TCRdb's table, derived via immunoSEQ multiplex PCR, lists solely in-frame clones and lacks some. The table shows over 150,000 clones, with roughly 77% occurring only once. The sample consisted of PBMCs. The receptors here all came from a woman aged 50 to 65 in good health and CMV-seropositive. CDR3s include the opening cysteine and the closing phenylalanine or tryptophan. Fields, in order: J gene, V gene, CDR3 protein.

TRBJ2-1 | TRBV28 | CASSSSHKTSGRALFF
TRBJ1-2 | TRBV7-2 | CASIFRGTTGYTF
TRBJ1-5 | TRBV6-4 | CASSEVGSSNQPQHF
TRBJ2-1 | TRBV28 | CASNPGRGRPFF
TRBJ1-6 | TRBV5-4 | CASSLGQANSPLHF
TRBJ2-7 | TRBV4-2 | CASSLRDSTYEQYF
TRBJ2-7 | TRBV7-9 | CSSSLDRGRGQGRDEQYF
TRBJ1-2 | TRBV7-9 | CASSLPDRTNYGYTF
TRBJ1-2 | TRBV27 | CASSFLGPLDRGSYGYTF
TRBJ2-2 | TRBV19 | CASSILRQGNTGELFF
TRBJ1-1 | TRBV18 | CASSQGQGKTEAFF
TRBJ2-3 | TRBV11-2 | CASSFSSGRGADTQYF
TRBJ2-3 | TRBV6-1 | CASTPTSTDTQYF
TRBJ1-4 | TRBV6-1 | CASRGDRGSEKLFF
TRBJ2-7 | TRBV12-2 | CASLPLGDSYEQYF
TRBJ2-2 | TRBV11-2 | CASSPSGLAGGPGELFF
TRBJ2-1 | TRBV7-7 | CASSLAIGSYNEQFF
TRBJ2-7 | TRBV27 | CATRRTSGAYEQYF
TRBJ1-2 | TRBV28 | CASSIQSPGYTF
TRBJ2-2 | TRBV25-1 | CASRSNSNTGELFF
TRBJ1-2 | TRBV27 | CASSLRGGLGAGYTF
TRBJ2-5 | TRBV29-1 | CSVSPGGAETQYF